Detailed here is one T cell receptor (beta chain). This specimen belongs to a study of blood T cell repertoires in COVID-19. Profiled with immunoSEQ multiplex PCR; TCRdb holds only in-frame clones, not every one. Of about 480,000 clones listed, roughly 90% are singletons. This TCR was recovered from a woman between 35 and 50 years old who had recovered from COVID-19. The sequencing input was PBMCs or T cells enriched from blood (not recorded which).

The CDR3 DNA reads as TGTGCCTGGAGTGTGGGAGGTTCCCCCTACGAGCAGTACTTC. This gives the protein CAWSVGGSPYEQYF. The chain uses TRBV30 and TRBJ2-7, with TRBD2 as a possible D gene (6 bases). Germline values: CDR1 GTSNPN, CDR2 SVGIG (reference sequence). Between the trimmed V and J ends, which lost 0 bases and 2 bases, there was a span of 11 bases. This CDR3 is built from 14 residues.